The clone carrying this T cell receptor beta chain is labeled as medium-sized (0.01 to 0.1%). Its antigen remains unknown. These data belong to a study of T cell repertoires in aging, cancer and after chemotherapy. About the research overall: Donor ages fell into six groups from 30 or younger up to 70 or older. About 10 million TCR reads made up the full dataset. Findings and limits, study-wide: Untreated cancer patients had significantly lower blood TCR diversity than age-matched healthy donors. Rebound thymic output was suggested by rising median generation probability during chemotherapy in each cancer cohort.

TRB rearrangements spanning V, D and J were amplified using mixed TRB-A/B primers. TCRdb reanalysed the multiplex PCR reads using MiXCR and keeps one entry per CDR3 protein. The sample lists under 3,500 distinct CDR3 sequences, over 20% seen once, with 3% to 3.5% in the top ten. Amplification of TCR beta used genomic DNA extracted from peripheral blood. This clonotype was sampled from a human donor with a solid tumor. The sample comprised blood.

The CDR3 here is CASSYAGRDTEAFF. CDR3 in DNA: TGTGCCAGCAGTTACGCAGGCAGGGACACTGAAGCTTTCTTT. This chain connects TRBV6-5 to TRBJ1-1; a weak D match, TRBD1 (5 bases). With 2 bases removed from V and 3 bases from J, the gap between germline ends came to 10 bases. Per the germline V gene, CDR1 is MNHEY and CDR2 is SVGAGI. This CDR3 comprises 14 residues.